This T cell receptor (beta chain) was obtained from a study of T cell responses to AZD1222 COVID-19 vaccine. Study-level results: Nearly half of the spike-specific TCRs reportedly recognize variant regions that carry no mutations. Across the whole spike, CD4 TCRs peaked at regions 160-218 and 743-854. Recipients of AZD1222 seropositive at baseline numbered only 6 or 7.

This CDR3 contains 15 residues. V was clipped by 0 bases and J by 2 bases, with 9 bases between them. From germline, CDR1 is SGHTA and CDR2 FQGNSA. A note on this clone: Its specificity is not known.

The method was immunoSEQ multiplex PCR; TCRdb's version includes in-frame clones alone and lacks a portion of them. The repertoire holds 130,000 or so clones, 80% to 90% seen once, with over 8% in the top ten. Specimen: peripheral blood, collected on day 0 of AZD1222 vaccination. The J gene is TRBJ2-3, the V gene TRBV7-2, with a weak D call TRBD2 (6 bases). This sequence was found in an adult in good health. CDR3 sequence (DNA): TGTGCCAGCAGCTTAGCGGGGGGAGTCACAGATACGCAGTATTTT. Its protein is CASSLAGGVTDTQYF. Variable domain in full (rest from reference TRBV7-2 and TRBJ2-3): GAGVSQSPSNKVTEKGKDVELRCDPISGHTALYWYRQSLGQGLEFLIYFQGNSAPDKSGLPSDRFSAERTGGSVSTLTIQRTQQEDSAVYLCASSLAGGVTDTQYFGPGTRLTVL.